A single sample gave rise to the 12 T cell receptor beta chains below, sequenced in a study of T cell repertoires in cytomegalovirus infection. TCRdb re-derived calls from the reads in MiXCR, one entry per CDR3 protein. The sample has roughly 920,000 distinct CDR3 sequences, about a third seen once. The antigens for these receptors are not known. The sequences come from cultured CD8+ T cells from PBMCs, collected from culture after CMV antigen stimulation. These receptor sequences come from a human donor in good health (CMV status not recorded). Some clones in this sample may be carry-over from other donors' samples.

The chain carries TRBV10-3 and TRBJ1-2; TRBD1 matches at 12 bases. Germline CDR1 is ENHRY and CDR2 is SYGVKD. Trimming cost V 5 bases and J 6 bases; bases outside gene matches: 10. The CDR3 has 16 residues. The CDR3 is CAISTGQGADSDGYTF. As DNA, the CDR3 is TGTGCCATCAGTACGGGACAGGGGGCGGATTCGGATGGCTACACCTTC.

The table lists this clonotype with many counts. The junction shows a germline mismatch at one end, possibly a read error. The J gene is TRBJ1-2, the V gene TRBV27, with D possibly being TRBD1 (5 bases). The germline V gene encodes CDR1 MNHEY and CDR2 SMNVEV (reference sequence). This CDR3 spans 14 amino acids. The CDR3 loop reads CASSLSPGSYGYTF. CDR3 sequence (DNA): TGTGCCAGCAGCTTATCCCCAGGGTCCTATGGCTACACCTTC.

Ten or more counts support this clonotype. The rearrangement joins TRBV12-3 or TRBV12-4 to TRBJ2-4; TRBD1 agrees at 7 bases. The CDR3 consists of 20 residues. Trimming cost V 5 bases and J 4 bases; bases outside gene matches: 23. CDR3 protein: CASSTSGTEELRGIKNIQYF. The CDR3 DNA reads as TGTGCCAGCAGTACCTCCGGGACAGAGGAATTAAGGGGGATTAAAAACATTCAGTACTTC.

This clonotype has only a few counts. The J gene is TRBJ2-3, the V gene TRBV27, with unresolved D. V was trimmed by 2 bases and J by 3 bases, leaving 12 bases between them. The CDR3 extends over 15 amino acids. Germline V gives CDR1 MNHEY, CDR2 SMNVEV (reference sequence). CDR3 loop: CASSLNGRITDTQYF. The DNA of the CDR3 is TGTGCCAGCAGTTTAAACGGCCGAATTACAGATACGCAGTATTTT.

The V gene is TRBV6-1, the J gene TRBJ2-5, with D unclear. The CDR3 has 16 amino acids. The germline V gene has CDR1 MNHNS and CDR2 SASEGT. Between the trimmed V and J ends, which lost 1 base and 2 bases, there was a span of 14 bases. The CDR3 is CASSEGNFLGQETQYF. The CDR3 DNA follows: TGTGCCAGCAGTGAAGGAAACTTCCTGGGACAAGAGACCCAGTACTTC.

The J gene is TRBJ2-1, the V gene TRBV4-1; tentative D call: TRBD2 (6 bases). Germline V gives CDR1 MGHRA, CDR2 YSYEKL. V was pared by 0 bases and J by 2 bases, with 8 bases between. The CDR3 runs 15 residues. The CDR3 DNA reads as TGCGCCAGCAGCCAAGACCCGGGGGCCTACAATGAGCAGTTCTTC. Its protein is CASSQDPGAYNEQFF.

This clonotype was counted only a few times. The chain couples TRBV6-5 to TRBJ1-1, with a tentative D call TRBD1 (6 bases). The CDR3 loop spans 11 amino acids. Between the trimmed V and J ends, which lost 7 bases and 8 bases, there was a span of 11 bases. CDR1 and CDR2 from the germline V gene are MNHEY and SVGAGI. The CDR3 spells CASTSGAEAFF. CDR3 nucleotide sequence: TGTGCCAGCACGTCGGGGGCCGAAGCTTTCTTT.

Comment on this clonotype: At one end the junction does not follow the germline gene, possibly because of a read error. The genes are TRBV7-4 and TRBJ2-7; the D gene is possibly TRBD2 (5 bases). The CDR3 length is 14 residues. Germline lookup yields CDR1 SGHVT and CDR2 SQSDAQ. DNA of the CDR3: TGTACCAGCAGCTTAACAGCCGGGGATGACGAGCAGTACTTC. This sequence encodes CTSSLTAGDDEQYF.

CDR3 nucleotides: TGCGCCAGCAGCACCGGACAGGGGGAGAATGAGCAGTTCTTC. As protein: CASSTGQGENEQFF. The V and J genes are TRBV5-1 and TRBJ2-1; 10 bases map to TRBD1. V shed 4 bases, J shed 7 bases, and the junction held 5 bases outside the gene matches. Germline CDR1 reads SGHRS; CDR2 reads YFSETQ. The CDR3 runs to 14 residues.

This clonotype was detected many times. A junction end diverges from the germline sequence, so it may reflect a read error. V is TRBV7-7 and J is TRBJ2-1, with 7 bases matching TRBD1. CDR3 length: 13 residues. Germline assignment: CDR1 SSHAT and CDR2 FNYEAQ (reference sequence). CDR3 sequence (DNA): TGTGCTAGCAGCTTAGGACAGGACAATGAGCAGTTCTTC. The encoded protein is CASSLGQDNEQFF.

This clonotype was observed many times. The V call is TRBV7-6, the J call TRBJ1-2; 10 nucleotides align to TRBD1. Germline-derived CDR1 and CDR2 are SGHVS and FNYEAQ. The CDR3 consists of 17 residues. Unmatched junction bases numbered 17, after V lost 5 bases and J lost 8 bases. The CDR3 spells CASSPLPTGGDLRGYTF. CDR3 in DNA: TGTGCCAGCAGCCCTCTCCCGACAGGGGGCGATTTAAGGGGCTACACCTTC.

V usage is TRBV2 and J usage is TRBJ2-7, with a weak D call TRBD1 (5 bases). The CDR3 sequence is 15 residues long. Germline-derived CDR1 and CDR2 are SNHLY and FYNNEI. The V end was cut by 9 bases, the J end by 2 bases, with 20 bases between. The CDR3 reads CARYTMGRVTYEQYV. CDR3 DNA: TGTGCCAGATATACCATGGGCAGGGTGACCTACGAGCAGTACGTC.